The sequence of this T cell receptor beta chain was determined in a study of cytomegalovirus exposure and HLA in healthy donors. V dropped 4 bases and J dropped 1; count of bases not matched to a gene: 6. The CDR3 runs to 15 residues. Per germline, CDR1 MNHEY and CDR2 SMNVEV (reference sequence). The PCR made use of 60 Vbeta and 13 Jbeta primers. Sequenced by immunoSEQ multiplex PCR; TCRdb stores in-frame clones only, minus some. Of approximately 130,000 clones listed, 72% are singletons. V and J are TRBV27 and TRBJ2-7; 8 bases are shared with TRBD1. The sequence came from a man aged 45 to 65 in good health and CMV-seropositive. Sequencing was done on a sample of PBMCs. The CDR3 reads CASSSQGALSYEQYF. The CDR3 DNA is TGTGCCAGCAGTTCCCAGGGGGCCCTATCCTACGAGCAGTACTTC.